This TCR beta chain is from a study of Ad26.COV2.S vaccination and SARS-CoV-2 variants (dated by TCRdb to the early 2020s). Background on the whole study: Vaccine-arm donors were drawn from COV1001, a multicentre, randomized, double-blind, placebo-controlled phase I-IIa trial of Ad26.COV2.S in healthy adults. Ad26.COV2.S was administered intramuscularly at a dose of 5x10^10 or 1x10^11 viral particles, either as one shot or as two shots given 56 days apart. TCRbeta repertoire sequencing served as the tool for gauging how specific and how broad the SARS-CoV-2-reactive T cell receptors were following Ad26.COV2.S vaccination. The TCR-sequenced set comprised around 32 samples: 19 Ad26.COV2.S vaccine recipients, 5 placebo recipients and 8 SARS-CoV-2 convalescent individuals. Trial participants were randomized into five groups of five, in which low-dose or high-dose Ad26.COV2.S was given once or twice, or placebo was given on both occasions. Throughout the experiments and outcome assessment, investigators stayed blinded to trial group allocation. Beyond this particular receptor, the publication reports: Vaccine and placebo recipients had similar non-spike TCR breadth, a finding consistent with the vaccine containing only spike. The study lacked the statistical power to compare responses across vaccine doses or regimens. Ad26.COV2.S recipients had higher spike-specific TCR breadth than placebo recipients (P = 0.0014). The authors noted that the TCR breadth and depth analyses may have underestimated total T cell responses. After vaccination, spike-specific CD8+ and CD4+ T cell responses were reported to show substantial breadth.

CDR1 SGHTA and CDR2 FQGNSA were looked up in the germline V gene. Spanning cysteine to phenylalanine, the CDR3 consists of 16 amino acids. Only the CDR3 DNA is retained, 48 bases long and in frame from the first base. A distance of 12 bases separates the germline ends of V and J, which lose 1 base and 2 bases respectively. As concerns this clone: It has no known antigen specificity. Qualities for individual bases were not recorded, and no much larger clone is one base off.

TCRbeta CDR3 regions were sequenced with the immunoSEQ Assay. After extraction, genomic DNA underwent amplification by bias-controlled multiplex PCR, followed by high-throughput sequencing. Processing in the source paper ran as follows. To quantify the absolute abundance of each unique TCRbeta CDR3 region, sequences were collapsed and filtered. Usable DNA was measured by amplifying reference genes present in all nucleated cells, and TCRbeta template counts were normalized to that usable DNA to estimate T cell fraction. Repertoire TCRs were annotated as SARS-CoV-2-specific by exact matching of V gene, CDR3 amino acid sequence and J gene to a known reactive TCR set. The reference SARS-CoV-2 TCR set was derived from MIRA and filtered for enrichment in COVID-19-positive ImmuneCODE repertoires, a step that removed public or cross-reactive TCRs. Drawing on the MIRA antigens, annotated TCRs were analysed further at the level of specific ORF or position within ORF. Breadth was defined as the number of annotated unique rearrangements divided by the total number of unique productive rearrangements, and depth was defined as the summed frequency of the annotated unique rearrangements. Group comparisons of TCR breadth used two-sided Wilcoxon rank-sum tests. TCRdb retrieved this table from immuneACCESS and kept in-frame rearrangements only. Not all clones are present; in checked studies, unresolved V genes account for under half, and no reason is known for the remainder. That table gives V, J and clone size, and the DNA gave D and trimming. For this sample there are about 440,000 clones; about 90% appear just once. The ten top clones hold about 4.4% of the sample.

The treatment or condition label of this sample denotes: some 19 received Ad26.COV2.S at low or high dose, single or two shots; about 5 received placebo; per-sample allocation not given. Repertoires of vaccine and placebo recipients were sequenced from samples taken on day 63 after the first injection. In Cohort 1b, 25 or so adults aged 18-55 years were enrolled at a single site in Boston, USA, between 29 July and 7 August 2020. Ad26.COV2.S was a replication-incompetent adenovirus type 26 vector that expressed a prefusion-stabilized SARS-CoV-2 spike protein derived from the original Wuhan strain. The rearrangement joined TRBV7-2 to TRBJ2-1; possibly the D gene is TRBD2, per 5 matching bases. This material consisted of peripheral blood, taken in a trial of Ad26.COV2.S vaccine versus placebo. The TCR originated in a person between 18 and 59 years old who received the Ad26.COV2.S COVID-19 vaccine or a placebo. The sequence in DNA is TGTGCCAGCAGCTTAGAGCCTAGCTTAACCTACAATGAGCAGTTCTTC. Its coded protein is CASSLEPSLTYNEQFF.